Below are 3 T cell receptor beta chains sequenced from a single sample in a study of cytomegalovirus exposure and HLA in healthy donors. The PCR had 60 Vbeta and 13 Jbeta primers. Some clones are missing from TCRdb's copy, which holds only in-frame ones; the method was immunoSEQ multiplex PCR. This table holds about 210,000 clones, more than 75% found once. Specimen: PBMCs. The receptor source for this set is a male donor in good health and CMV-seropositive.

A word on this clone: A junction end diverges from the germline sequence, so it may reflect a read error. The CDR3 DNA follows: TGTGCCAGAAGCTTGTTTTTGGGCAGCCTCACAGATACGCAGTATTTT. Protein product: CARSLFLGSLTDTQYF. The chain recombines TRBV5-6 with TRBJ2-3; no reliable D call. The CDR3 runs 16 residues. Germline V CDR1 and CDR2: SGHDT, YYEEEE.

V and J are TRBV10-3 and TRBJ2-1; D is possibly TRBD1 (5 bases). V was cut by 0 bases and J by 5 bases, with 11 bases left in between. The CDR3 covers 15 residues. Germline-derived CDR1 and CDR2 are ENHRY and SYGVKD. CDR3: CAISESSGWNNEQFF. Written as DNA, the CDR3 is TGTGCCATCAGTGAGTCGTCAGGGTGGAACAATGAGCAGTTCTTC.

The chain couples TRBV18 to TRBJ1-2; D call uncertain. The V end was cut by 3 bases, the J end by 8 bases, with 16 bases between. Germline CDR1 is KGHSH and CDR2 is LQKENI. The CDR3 is 14 amino acids. The CDR3, as DNA: TGTGCCAGCTCACCGGGCGGACTCGATCGAGGCTACACCTTC. Amino acids: CASSPGGLDRGYTF.